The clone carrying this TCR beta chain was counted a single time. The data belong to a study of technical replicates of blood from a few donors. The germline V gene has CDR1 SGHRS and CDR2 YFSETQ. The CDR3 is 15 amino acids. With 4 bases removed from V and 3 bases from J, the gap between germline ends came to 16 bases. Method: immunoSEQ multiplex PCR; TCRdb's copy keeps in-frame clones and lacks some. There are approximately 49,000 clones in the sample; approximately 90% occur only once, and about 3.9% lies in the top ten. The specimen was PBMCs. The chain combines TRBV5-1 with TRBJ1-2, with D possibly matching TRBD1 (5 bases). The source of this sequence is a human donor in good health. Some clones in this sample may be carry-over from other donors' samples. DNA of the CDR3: TGCGCCAGCAGCCCGGTAGGGGTGGTAGACTATGGCTACACCTTC. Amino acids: CASSPVGVVDYGYTF.